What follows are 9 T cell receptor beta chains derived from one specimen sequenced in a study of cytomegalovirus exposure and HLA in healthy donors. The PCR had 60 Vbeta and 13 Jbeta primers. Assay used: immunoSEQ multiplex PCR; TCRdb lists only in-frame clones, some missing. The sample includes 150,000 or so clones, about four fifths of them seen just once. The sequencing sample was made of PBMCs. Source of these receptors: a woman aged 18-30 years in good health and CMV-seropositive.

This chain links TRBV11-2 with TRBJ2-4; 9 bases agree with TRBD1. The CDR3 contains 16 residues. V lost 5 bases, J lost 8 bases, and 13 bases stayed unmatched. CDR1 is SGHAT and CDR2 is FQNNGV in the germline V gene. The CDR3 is CASSPTTGGLLDIQYF. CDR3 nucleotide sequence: TGTGCCAGCAGCCCTACTACAGGGGGCCTTCTGGACATTCAGTACTTC.

The CDR3 DNA follows: TGCAGCGTTGAACTCGCGGGAATTCGGCAGTATTTT. Its translation: CSVELAGIRQYF. This chain uses TRBV29-1 with TRBJ2-3; D possibly corresponds to TRBD2 (6 bases). Germline CDR1 is SQVTM and CDR2 is ANQGSEA. V was cut by 2 bases and J by 11 bases, with 14 bases left in between. The CDR3 sequence is 12 residues long.

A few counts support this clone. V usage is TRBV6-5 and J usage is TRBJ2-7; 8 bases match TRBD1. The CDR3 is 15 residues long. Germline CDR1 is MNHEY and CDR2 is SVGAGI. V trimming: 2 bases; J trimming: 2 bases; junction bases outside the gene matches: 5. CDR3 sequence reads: CASSYERGQAYEQYF. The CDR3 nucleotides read TGTGCCAGCAGTTACGAACGGGGACAGGCCTACGAGCAGTACTTC.

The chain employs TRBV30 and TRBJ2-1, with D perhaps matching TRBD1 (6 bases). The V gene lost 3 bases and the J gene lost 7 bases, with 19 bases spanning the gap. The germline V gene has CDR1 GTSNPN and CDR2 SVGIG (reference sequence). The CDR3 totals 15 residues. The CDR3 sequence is CAWSGDILGFNEQFF. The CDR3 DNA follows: TGTGCCTGGAGCGGGGACATTTTGGGGTTTAATGAGCAGTTCTTC. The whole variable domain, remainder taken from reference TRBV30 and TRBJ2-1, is SQTIHQWPATLVQPVGSPLSLECTVEGTSNPNLYWYRQAAGRGLQLLFYSVGIGQISSEVPQNLSASRPQDRQFILSSKKLLLSDSGFYLCAWSGDILGFNEQFFGPGTRLTVL.

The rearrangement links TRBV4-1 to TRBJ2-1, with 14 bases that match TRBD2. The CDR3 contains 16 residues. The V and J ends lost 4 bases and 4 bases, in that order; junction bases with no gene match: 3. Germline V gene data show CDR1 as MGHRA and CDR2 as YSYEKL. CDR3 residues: CASSRLAGGRYNEQFF. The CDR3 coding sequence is TGCGCCAGCAGCCGACTAGCGGGGGGGCGGTACAATGAGCAGTTCTTC.

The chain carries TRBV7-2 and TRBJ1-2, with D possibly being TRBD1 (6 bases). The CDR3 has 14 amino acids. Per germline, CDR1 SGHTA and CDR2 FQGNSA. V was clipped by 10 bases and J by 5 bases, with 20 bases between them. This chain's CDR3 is CAISIRGAPYGYTF. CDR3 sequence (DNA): TGTGCCATCTCCATCCGGGGGGCTCCTTATGGCTACACCTTC.

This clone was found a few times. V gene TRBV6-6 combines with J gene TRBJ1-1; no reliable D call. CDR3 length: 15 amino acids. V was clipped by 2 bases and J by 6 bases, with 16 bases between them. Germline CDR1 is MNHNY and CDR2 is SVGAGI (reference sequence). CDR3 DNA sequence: TGTGCCAGCAGTTACCCGACTAGCAGCACTTCTGAAGCTTTCTTT. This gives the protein CASSYPTSSTSEAFF.

CDR3 coding DNA: TGTGCCAGCAGTAACGCCGGTTTCTTCGAGCAGTACTTC. It yields the protein CASSNAGFFEQYF. The chain links TRBV27 to TRBJ2-7; D gene uncertain. CDR3 length: 13 residues. The germline V gene encodes CDR1 MNHEY and CDR2 SMNVEV (reference sequence). V lost 5 bases and J 6 bases, leaving 14 bases between the germline ends.

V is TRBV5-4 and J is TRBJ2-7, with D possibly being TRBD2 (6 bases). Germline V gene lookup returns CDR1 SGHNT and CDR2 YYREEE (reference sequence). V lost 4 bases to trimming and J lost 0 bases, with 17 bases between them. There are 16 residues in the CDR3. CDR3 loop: CASSPDFTGLSYEQYF. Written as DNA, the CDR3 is TGTGCCAGCAGCCCGGACTTTACGGGACTCTCCTACGAGCAGTACTTC.